The entry below describes one T cell receptor (beta chain). Its antigen is currently unknown. An end of the junction does not agree with germline; a read error may underlie this. The data stem from a study of post-analysis software for immune sequencing data. Whole-study context: Some patients lacked subtype; others had relapsing-remitting, secondary progressive or progressive-relapsing disease. General study points: Controls showed significantly higher normalized Chao1 diversity than did multiple sclerosis patients.

The TCR beta cDNA libraries contained unique molecular identifiers. TCRdb analysed the PCR reads with MiXCR anew, one entry per CDR3 protein. The table has about 460,000 distinct CDR3 sequences, around 40% seen once. Source material: blood. This clonotype was obtained from a girl aged 10 to 17 with multiple sclerosis.

CDR3 sequence (DNA): TGCGCCAGCAGCCAAGAAGACGGGACAGGGCCTGAAAACCTGTTTTTT. Amino acid sequence: CASSQEDGTGPENLFF. The chain carries TRBV4-1 and TRBJ1-4, with TRBD1 matching over 9 bases. Germline-derived CDR1 and CDR2 are MGHRA and YSYEKL. The CDR3 spans 16 residues.